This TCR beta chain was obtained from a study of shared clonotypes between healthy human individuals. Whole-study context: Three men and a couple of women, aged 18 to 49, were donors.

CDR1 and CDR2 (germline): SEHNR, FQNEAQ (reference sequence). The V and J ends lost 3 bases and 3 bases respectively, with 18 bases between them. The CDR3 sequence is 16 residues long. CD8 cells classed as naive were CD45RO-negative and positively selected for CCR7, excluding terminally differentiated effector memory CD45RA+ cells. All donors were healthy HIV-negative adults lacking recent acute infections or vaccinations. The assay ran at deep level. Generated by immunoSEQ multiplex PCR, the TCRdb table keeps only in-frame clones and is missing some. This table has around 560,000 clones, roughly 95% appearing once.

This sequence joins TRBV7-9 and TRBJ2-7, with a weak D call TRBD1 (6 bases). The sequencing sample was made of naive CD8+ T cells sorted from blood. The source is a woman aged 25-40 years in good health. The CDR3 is CASSFFRDTENYEQYF. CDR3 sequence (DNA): TGTGCCAGCAGCTTCTTCCGGGACACGGAAAACTACGAGCAGTACTTC.